This entry lists 28 T cell receptor beta chains sequenced from one sample in a study of blood T cell repertoires in COVID-19. TCRdb's table, derived via immunoSEQ multiplex PCR, lists solely in-frame clones and lacks some. There are tens of thousands of clones in the sample; 65% to 90% occur only once, and 55% to 65% lies in the top ten. What was sequenced was peripheral blood. The receptors were sampled from a woman aged 80 or over with acute or convalescent COVID-19.

The chain recombines TRBV15 with TRBJ1-1; TRBD1 matches at 8 bases. This CDR3 has 16 residues. V lost 6 bases to trimming and J lost 1 base; unmatched junction nucleotides: 10. Germline V CDR1 and CDR2: LNHNV, YYDKDF (reference sequence). For the CDR3, the DNA is TGTGCCACCAGTTCTGGACAGGGTGTTAAGAACACTGAAGCTTTCTTT. This gives the protein CATSSGQGVKNTEAFF.

The V call is TRBV7-6, the J call TRBJ2-5; 7 bases fit TRBD2. Germline V gene sequence: CDR1 SGHVS, CDR2 FNYEAQ. V trimming: 3 bases; J trimming: 4 bases; junction bases outside the gene matches: 5. The CDR3 extends over 14 amino acids. CDR3 protein: CASSFGTKAETQYF. CDR3 nucleotide sequence: TGTGCCAGCAGCTTTGGGACTAAGGCAGAGACCCAGTACTTC.

V and J are TRBV28 and TRBJ2-4; TRBD1 aligns across 8 bases. In germline, CDR1 is MDHEN, CDR2 SYDVKM. There are 17 residues in the CDR3. The V gene end was trimmed by 8 bases and the J gene end by 0 bases; junction bases not matched to a gene: 12. The chain's CDR3 is CASHGTGTQRAKNIQYF. The CDR3 DNA sequence: TGTGCCAGCCATGGGACAGGCACTCAACGAGCCAAAAACATTCAGTACTTC.

The rearrangement joins TRBV30 to TRBJ1-4, with D unclear. CDR1 and CDR2 from the germline V gene are GTSNPN and SVGIG (reference sequence). The CDR3 totals 12 residues. Trimming took 4 bases from V and 14 from J, leaving 17 bases between them. The CDR3 protein is CAWTDERRGLFF. In DNA, the CDR3 is TGTGCCTGGACCGACGAGCGCCGAGGGCTGTTTTTT.

This clone was counted only a few times. V gene TRBV6-5 combines with J gene TRBJ2-7; D unclear. V gave up 7 bases and J gave up 9 bases, with 22 bases separating them. Per germline, CDR1 MNHEY and CDR2 SVGAGI. The CDR3 sequence is 14 residues long. Written as DNA, the CDR3 is TGTGCCAGCATTCCCGGGTCTCCAGTTAATGTGCAGTACTTC. Amino acids: CASIPGSPVNVQYF.

The chain has TRBV7-2 and TRBJ1-4; D uncertain. The CDR3 runs to 14 residues. Germline V gene lookup returns CDR1 SGHTA and CDR2 FQGNSA. V lost 5 bases and J 8 bases, leaving 15 bases between the germline ends. CDR3 nucleotides: TGTGCCAGCAGCGCCGACCTAGGGAGCGAAAAACTGTTTTTT. Translation gives CASSADLGSEKLFF.

The rearrangement uses TRBV5-1 and TRBJ2-7; 9 nucleotides align to TRBD2. The CDR3 has 15 residues. V was clipped by 0 bases and J by 7 bases; unmatched bases: 8. Germline assignment: CDR1 SGHRS and CDR2 YFSETQ. Here the CDR3 reads CASSLEGTSPTEQYF. DNA of the CDR3: TGCGCCAGCAGCTTGGAGGGGACTAGCCCTACTGAGCAGTACTTC.

This chain connects TRBV5-6 to TRBJ2-5; D remains ambiguous. V lost 4 bases, J lost 5 bases, and 6 bases lay in between. The CDR3 contains 11 residues. Germline CDR1 reads SGHDT; CDR2 reads YYEEEE. CDR3: CASSRDETQYF. CDR3 coding DNA: TGTGCCAGCAGCCGAGATGAGACCCAGTACTTC. The variable domain in full, completed from reference TRBV5-6 and TRBJ2-5, reads DAGVTQSPTHLIKTRGQQVTLRCSPKSGHDTVSWYQQALGQGPQFIFQYYEEEERQRGNFPDRFSGHQFPNYSSELNVNALLLGDSALYLCASSRDETQYFGPGTRLLVL.

The rearrangement links TRBV29-1 to TRBJ1-2; 11 bases match TRBD1. V lost 1 base, J lost 1 base, and 8 bases stayed unmatched. This CDR3 spans 17 amino acids. The germline CDR1 and CDR2 sequences are SQVTM and ANQGSEA. CDR3 in amino acids: CSVEVGQGAMGNYGYTF. The CDR3 region has the DNA TGCAGCGTTGAAGTCGGACAGGGGGCGATGGGTAACTATGGCTACACCTTC.

The rearrangement uses TRBV5-6 and TRBJ1-1, with a tentative D call TRBD1 (6 bases). The CDR3 spans 15 residues. V was trimmed by 4 bases and J by 1 base, leaving 14 bases between them. Germline CDR1 reads SGHDT; CDR2 reads YYEEEE. CDR3 protein: CASSTRTVANTEAFF. The CDR3 nucleotides read TGTGCCAGCAGCACGAGGACAGTCGCGAACACTGAAGCTTTCTTT. Full variable domain (remainder filled in from reference TRBV5-6 and TRBJ1-1): DAGVTQSPTHLIKTRGQQVTLRCSPKSGHDTVSWYQQALGQGPQFIFQYYEEEERQRGNFPDRFSGHQFPNYSSELNVNALLLGDSALYLCASSTRTVANTEAFFGQGTRLTVV.

V and J are TRBV27 and TRBJ2-7, with 11 bases that match TRBD2. CDR1 and CDR2 from the germline V gene are MNHEY and SMNVEV (reference sequence). Unmatched junction bases numbered 7, after V lost 3 bases and J lost 0 bases. CDR3 length: 17 amino acids. CDR3 sequence reads: CASSFTGTSGGSYEQYF. The CDR3 nucleotides are TGTGCCAGCAGTTTTACCGGGACTAGCGGTGGCTCCTACGAGCAGTACTTC.

CDR3 nucleotide sequence: TGTGCCAGTAGTAACCAACATGGACAGGGCTATGGCTACACCTTC. Its protein is CASSNQHGQGYGYTF. The chain carries TRBV19 and TRBJ1-2; 8 positions match TRBD1. The CDR3 consists of 15 residues. The V gene's germline CDR1 is LNHDA and CDR2 SQIVND (reference sequence). The V segment lost 4 bases and the J segment 4 bases; nucleotides outside the gene matches: 8.

The rearrangement links TRBV11-3 to TRBJ2-1; D uncertain. CDR3 length: 12 amino acids. Germline CDR1 SGHNT, CDR2 YENEEA. Trimming cost V 2 bases and J 6 bases, with 5 bases left between them. The DNA of the CDR3 is TGTGCCAGCAGCTTATCCGGCAATGAGCAGTTCTTC. It translates to CASSLSGNEQFF.

This chain connects TRBV10-3 to TRBJ1-1; D ambiguous. CDR3 length: 12 residues. Germline V lookup: CDR1 ENHRY, CDR2 SYGVKD. The germline V and J ends were trimmed by 3 bases and 7 bases, with 9 bases remaining between them. The CDR3 DNA is TGTGCCATCAGTGACGGACTTTTTGAAGCTTTCTTT. This gives the protein CAISDGLFEAFF.

CDR3 sequence (DNA): TGTGCCAGCAGCTTGGGACAGTATGGCACCTTC. Translation gives CASSLGQYGTF. This chain links TRBV5-4 with TRBJ1-2; a possible D gene is TRBD1 (5 bases). The CDR3 is made up of 11 amino acids. V was clipped by 0 bases and J by 13 bases, with 10 bases between them. Per germline, CDR1 SGHNT and CDR2 YYREEE (reference sequence).

The chain joins TRBV3-1 (or the pseudogene TRBV3-2) to TRBJ1-1; D gene ambiguous. Germline values: CDR1 LGHDT, CDR2 YNNKEL (reference sequence). The CDR3 totals 11 residues. Trimming removed 3 bases at V and 5 bases at J, with 4 bases between. The CDR3 sequence: CASSHLTEAFF. Here the CDR3 DNA reads TGTGCCAGCAGCCACTTGACTGAAGCTTTCTTT.

V and J are TRBV19 and TRBJ1-1; 7 bases match TRBD1. Looked up from germline, CDR1 is LNHDA and CDR2 is SQIVND (reference sequence). The CDR3 contains 13 residues. CDR3 DNA: TGTGCGTCGAACCTCGGACAGGATACTGAAGCTTTCTTT. This codes for CASNLGQDTEAFF. The variable domain in full, completed from reference TRBV19 and TRBJ1-1, reads DGGITQSPKYLFRKEGQNVTLSCEQNLNHDAMYWYRQDPGQGLRLIYYSQIVNDFQKGDIAEGYSVSREKKESFPLTVTSAQKNPTAFYLCASNLGQDTEAFFGQGTRLTVV.

The rearrangement links TRBV2 to TRBJ1-1; no clear D. The CDR3 has 15 amino acids. V lost 3 bases and J lost 3, with 14 bases in between. Per germline, CDR1 SNHLY and CDR2 FYNNEI. The CDR3 DNA reads TGTGCCAGCAGTGATCCACCAGTCCGGGACACTGAAGCTTTCTTT. Translating it yields CASSDPPVRDTEAFF.

The chain couples TRBV29-1 to TRBJ1-5; D ambiguous. This CDR3 comprises 13 residues. The V gene's germline CDR1 is SQVTM and CDR2 ANQGSEA. Trimming removed 4 bases from V and 4 bases from J, with 11 bases in between. CDR3 protein: CSVAAGTNQPQHF. The DNA of the CDR3 is TGCAGCGTTGCCGCAGGTACGAATCAGCCCCAGCATTTT.

V gene TRBV6-5 combines with J gene TRBJ1-1, with 8 bases aligning to TRBD1. CDR1 MNHEY and CDR2 SVGAGI come from the germline V gene. The CDR3 runs to 15 residues. V shed 6 bases, J shed 3 bases, and the junction held 9 bases outside the gene matches. CDR3 in amino acids: CASRPHATGDTEAFF. The CDR3 bases are TGTGCCAGCAGACCCCACGCGACAGGGGACACTGAAGCTTTCTTT.

A single count supports this clone. J is TRBJ1-1 and V is TRBV21-1; the D segment call TRBD1 is taken from the table without a DNA check. TRBV21-1 is a listed pseudogene. This CDR3 is 15 amino acids long. In DNA, the CDR3 is TGTGCCAGCACCAAAAGGGACAGGGTATGCACTGAAGCTTTCTTT. Amino acids: CASTKRDRVCTEAFF.

The chain joins TRBV9 to TRBJ2-1; weak D call: TRBD1 (6 bases). Per the germline V gene, CDR1 is SGDLS and CDR2 is YYNGEE. Deletions cut 4 bases from V and 0 bases from J, with 20 bases between. The CDR3 is made up of 18 amino acids. CDR3 bases: TGTGCCAGCAGCCCCAACTCCCCGGGACAAGTCTCCTACAATGAGCAGTTCTTC. Translated: CASSPNSPGQVSYNEQFF.

The J gene is TRBJ2-3, the V gene TRBV5-1; 11 nucleotides line up with TRBD2. Per germline, CDR1 SGHRS and CDR2 YFSETQ. CDR3 size: 15 residues. Unmatched junction bases numbered 7, after V lost 4 bases and J lost 6 bases. The CDR3 region is CASSRTSGGGDTQYF. CDR3 nucleotide sequence: TGCGCCAGCAGCCGTACTAGCGGGGGCGGGGATACGCAGTATTTT.

There are a few counts of this clone. The V call is TRBV5-1, the J call TRBJ1-1; 11 positions match TRBD1. The length of the CDR3 is 16 residues. V shed 4 bases, J shed 1 base, and the junction held 6 bases outside the gene matches. From germline, CDR1 is SGHRS and CDR2 YFSETQ. The CDR3 here is CASSPRTGGANTEAFF. The CDR3 DNA sequence: TGCGCCAGCAGCCCCCGGACAGGGGGCGCGAACACTGAAGCTTTCTTT.

The V and J genes are TRBV3-1 (or the pseudogene TRBV3-2) and TRBJ1-6; TRBD1 might be the D (5 bases). Trimming shortened V by 8 bases and J by 5 bases, and 13 bases separated the two germline ends. Per germline, CDR1 LGHDT and CDR2 YNNKEL (reference sequence). The CDR3 spans 14 residues. The CDR3 DNA sequence: TGTGCCAGCGCGGGGGGGGGAAATAATTCACCCCTCCACTTT. The encoded protein is CASAGGGNNSPLHF.

The genes are TRBV30 and TRBJ1-5; no definite D call. The CDR3 loop spans 16 amino acids. Germline V gene data show CDR1 as GTSNPN and CDR2 as SVGIG (reference sequence). Trimming stripped 0 bases from V and 1 base from J, with 13 bases between. The CDR3 loop reads CAWSVLGRRSNQPQHF. CDR3 nucleotides: TGTGCCTGGAGTGTACTGGGCAGGCGCAGCAATCAGCCCCAGCATTTT.

This rearrangement joins TRBV5-6 to TRBJ1-6; D perhaps matches TRBD1 (6 bases). The CDR3 covers 16 residues. From germline, CDR1 is SGHDT and CDR2 YYEEEE. V was pared by 0 bases and J by 6 bases, with 13 bases between. CDR3 nucleotide sequence: TGTGCCAGCAGCTTGGGGCAGGGGAGGGTTAATTCACCCCTCCACTTT. Encoded protein: CASSLGQGRVNSPLHF.

This chain connects TRBV7-8 to TRBJ1-5; no definite D call. Germline V CDR1 and CDR2: SGHVS, FQNEAQ. CDR3 length: 13 residues. V lost 5 bases and J 9 bases, leaving 14 bases between the germline ends. CDR3 amino acids: CASSPTPTLPQHF. CDR3 in DNA: TGTGCCAGCAGCCCGACCCCGACATTGCCCCAGCATTTT.